The 26 T cell receptor beta chains below come from one sample, sequenced in a study of regulatory T cells in long-lasting Graves disease (dated by TCRdb to the early 2020s). What the time point label conveys for this sample: persistent/refractory GD, antithyroid drugs over 5 years with positive TRAb. For both TCR sequencing and RNA sequencing, RNA was extracted from PBMCs using TRIzol. Library preparation employed multiplex PCR. Sequencing used an Illumina HiSeq 4000. To build TCR beta libraries, CDR3 regions were amplified by Arm-PCR using iRepertoire HTBI primers. The public reads were reanalyzed by TCRdb: fastp trimming at Q25, MiXCR alignment, in-frame beta chains only. Each CDR3 protein gets just one entry, which takes the most common genes and DNA from the rows behind it. In all, the sample holds roughly 360,000 distinct CDR3 sequences, and less than 30% of those were seen once. Roughly a quarter of the sample belongs to the ten largest clones.

The source was peripheral blood mononuclear cells (PBMCs), collected when the disease was refractory, from a patient treated with antithyroid drugs. Receptors originate from a woman aged 40 to 50 with Graves disease. Donor details come from another sample of the same person, matched by shared clones.

The sample holds many counts of this clonotype. The genes are TRBV7-9 and TRBJ1-4; 9 nucleotides agree with TRBD1. The V gene's germline CDR1 is SEHNR and CDR2 FQNEAQ (reference sequence). J was trimmed by 5 bases and V by 3 bases; bases with no gene match: 4. CDR3 length: 15 residues. The DNA of the CDR3 is TGTGCCAGCAGCTTGGTCGGACAGGGGAATGAAAAACTGTTTTTT. Translated, it gives CASSLVGQGNEKLFF.

This clonotype was seen many times. The V call is TRBV28, the J call TRBJ2-2; possibly TRBD2 for D (6 bases). V was pared by 3 bases and J by 13 bases, with 9 bases between. Germline V gene sequence: CDR1 MDHEN, CDR2 SYDVKM. This CDR3 has 11 amino acids. The CDR3 bases are TGTGCCAGCAGTTTTCGGGAGCCGCTGTTTTTT. Translating it yields CASSFREPLFF.

As for this clonotype: This may be a read error: a much more frequent sequence differs by one nucleotide. Here the CDR3 reads CASSSTGGTEKLFF. CDR3 DNA: TGTGCCAGCAGTTCGACAGGGGGAACTGAAAAACTGTTTTTT. The rearrangement joins TRBV28 to TRBJ1-4; 9 positions agree with TRBD1. The germline CDR1 and CDR2 sequences are MDHEN and SYDVKM. This CDR3 region has 14 residues. V dropped 4 bases and J dropped 7; count of bases not matched to a gene: 4.

This clonotype was detected ten times or more. The chain employs TRBV6-1 and TRBJ1-6; no definite D call. Trimming removed 8 bases at V and 6 bases at J, with 14 bases between. The CDR3 runs 14 residues. Germline CDR1 MNHNS, CDR2 SASEGT. The CDR3 here is CASSNMGGNSPLHF. The CDR3 DNA is TGTGCCAGCTCCAACATGGGTGGTAATTCACCCCTCCACTTT.

The genes are TRBV5-1 and TRBJ2-6; D gene ambiguous. Trimming pared 4 bases from V and 0 bases from J, leaving 11 bases between. Per the germline V gene, CDR1 is SGHRS and CDR2 is YFSETQ. The length of the CDR3 is 16 residues. The CDR3 protein is CASSPGATSGANVLTF. CDR3 nucleotides: TGCGCCAGCAGCCCAGGAGCAACCTCTGGGGCCAACGTCCTGACTTTC.

This clonotype was found many times. The V and J genes are TRBV12-3 or TRBV12-4 and TRBJ1-3; D is uncertain. Trimming cost V 8 bases and J 4 bases, with 18 bases left between them. CDR3 length equals 15 residues. CDR3 DNA sequence: TGTGCCAGCCGACCCCCGGGGAAGAGAGGAAACACCATATATTTT. This sequence encodes CASRPPGKRGNTIYF.

The CDR3 DNA is TGTGCCAGCAGCTCGACAGACCCCAAGGACCAGTACTTC. Its protein is CASSSTDPKDQYF. The V call is TRBV7-9, the J call TRBJ2-5; the D gene is possibly TRBD1 (5 bases). The CDR3 extends over 13 amino acids. Trimming took off 4 bases at V and 10 bases at J, with 16 bases between the two ends. CDR1 and CDR2 from the germline V gene are SEHNR and FQNEAQ (reference sequence).

The chain links TRBV5-4 to TRBJ2-7, with TRBD1 matching over 7 bases. V was clipped by 4 bases and J by 2 bases; unmatched bases: 9. Germline V gives CDR1 SGHNT, CDR2 YYREEE (reference sequence). The CDR3 is made up of 15 amino acids. CDR3 coding DNA: TGTGCCAGCAGCATTACCGGACAGGCCGCCTACGAGCAGTACTTC. It is translated as CASSITGQAAYEQYF.

The J gene is TRBJ2-1, the V gene TRBV5-6; no clear D gene. CDR3 length equals 14 residues. Per germline, CDR1 SGHDT and CDR2 YYEEEE. The germline V and J ends were trimmed by 1 base and 7 bases, with 12 bases remaining between them. The chain's CDR3 is CASSLIRVGNEQFF. The DNA for the CDR3 is TGTGCCAGCAGCTTGATCCGGGTAGGAAATGAGCAGTTCTTC.

In its sample, this clonotype was seen many times. The V gene is TRBV28, the J gene TRBJ1-2; TRBD1 is a possible D gene (5 bases). V was cut by 6 bases and J by 5 bases, with 13 bases left in between. The CDR3 extends over 13 amino acids. Germline values: CDR1 MDHEN, CDR2 SYDVKM. CDR3 sequence (DNA): TGTGCCAGCAGCTCAGGGTTAGGGTATGGCTACACCTTC. It encodes CASSSGLGYGYTF.

The chain joins TRBV2 to TRBJ2-5, with 10 bases identical to TRBD1. CDR1 SNHLY and CDR2 FYNNEI come from the germline V gene. The length of the CDR3 is 15 residues. J gave up 2 bases and V 6 bases, and 6 bases lay outside the gene matches. The CDR3 protein is CASRAQDRGQETQYF. CDR3 sequence (DNA): TGTGCCAGCAGGGCCCAGGACAGGGGGCAAGAGACCCAGTACTTC.

Remarks on this clonotype: A much larger clone lies a single base off, so this may be a read error. The chain employs TRBV3-1 and TRBJ2-5; TRBD1 matches 9 bases. Losses at the gene ends were 4 bases for V and 3 bases for J; bases not matched to a gene: 9. The CDR3 extends over 16 amino acids. The germline gives CDR1 LGHDT, CDR2 YNNKEL (reference sequence). The CDR3 loop reads CASSRDTWTGEETQYF. CDR3 DNA sequence: TGTGCCAGCAGCCGCGACACTTGGACAGGGGAAGAGACCCAGTACTTC.

This clonotype was recorded many times. The chain combines TRBV20-1 with TRBJ2-5, with TRBD1 identical over 8 bases. V lost 3 bases to trimming and J lost 4 bases; unmatched junction nucleotides: 7. The CDR3 runs to 14 residues. The germline V gene encodes CDR1 DFQATT and CDR2 SNEGSKA (reference sequence). The CDR3 region has the DNA TGCAGTGCTAGTAGACAGGGGTTCGGAGAGACCCAGTACTTC. Amino acid sequence: CSASRQGFGETQYF.

This clonotype was seen a few times. The chain employs TRBV28 and TRBJ1-5; TRBD1 agrees at 9 bases. Trimming at V came to 8 bases and at J to 9 bases, leaving 11 bases not matched to a gene. Per germline, CDR1 MDHEN and CDR2 SYDVKM. CDR3 length equals 14 residues. The CDR3 loop is CASHWGRTGAPQHF. CDR3 DNA: TGTGCCAGCCACTGGGGAAGGACAGGGGCGCCCCAGCATTTT. The variable domain in full, completed from reference TRBV28 and TRBJ1-5, reads DVKVTQSSRYLVKRTGEKVFLECVQDMDHENMFWYRQDPGLGLRLIYFSYDVKMKEKGDIPEGYSVSREKKERFSLILESASTNQTSMYLCASHWGRTGAPQHFGDGTRLSIL.

This clonotype was counted a few times. The chain recombines TRBV19 with TRBJ1-5; D is perhaps TRBD1 (6 bases). This CDR3 has 15 amino acids. Germline loops: CDR1 LNHDA, CDR2 SQIVND (reference sequence). V gave up 10 bases and J gave up 0 bases, with 16 bases separating them. The CDR3 region is CATRSGTNSNQPQHF. Here the CDR3 DNA reads TGTGCCACTAGATCCGGGACAAATAGCAATCAGCCCCAGCATTTT. The whole variable domain, remainder taken from reference TRBV19 and TRBJ1-5, is DGGITQSPKYLFRKEGQNVTLSCEQNLNHDAMYWYRQDPGQGLRLIYYSQIVNDFQKGDIAEGYSVSREKKESFPLTVTSAQKNPTAFYLCATRSGTNSNQPQHFGDGTRLSIL.

The rearrangement joins TRBV11-2 to TRBJ2-1, with unresolved D. Deletions cut 0 bases from V and 5 bases from J, with 8 bases between. Per germline, CDR1 SGHAT and CDR2 FQNNGV. The CDR3 runs to 14 residues. CDR3 nucleotide sequence: TGTGCCAGCAGCTTAGATTACCGTAACAATGAGCAGTTCTTC. Amino acids: CASSLDYRNNEQFF.

V gene TRBV7-9 combines with J gene TRBJ2-2; a possible D gene is TRBD2 (5 bases). V was pared by 10 bases and J by 4 bases, with 19 bases between. CDR1 is SEHNR, CDR2 FQNEAQ, per germline (reference sequence). This CDR3 is 15 amino acids long. The CDR3: CATPKSEGRTGELFF. The DNA of the CDR3 is TGTGCCACCCCAAAATCAGAGGGCCGCACCGGGGAGCTGTTTTTT.

This chain joins TRBV18 and TRBJ1-2; weak D call: TRBD1 (5 bases). CDR1 is KGHSH, CDR2 LQKENI, per germline. Trimming pared 2 bases from V and 7 bases from J, leaving 11 bases between. The CDR3 consists of 13 residues. The CDR3 DNA reads TGTGCCAGCTCACCAATGGGGGGAACTGGCTACACCTTC. Its protein product is CASSPMGGTGYTF.

This sequence joins TRBV14 and TRBJ2-6; TRBD1 matches at 8 bases. Losses at the gene ends were 0 bases for V and 0 bases for J; bases not matched to a gene: 10. Germline-derived CDR1 and CDR2 are SGHDN and FVKESK. The CDR3 consists of 20 residues. CDR3 bases: TGTGCCAGCAGCCAAGATCGGGGGAGACAGGGGTCCTCTGGGGCCAACGTCCTGACTTTC. Translated, it gives CASSQDRGRQGSSGANVLTF.

This clonotype was observed at least ten times. The rearrangement uses TRBV28 and TRBJ1-2; D ambiguous. V lost 3 bases, J lost 7 bases, and 12 bases lay in between. The V gene's germline CDR1 is MDHEN and CDR2 SYDVKM. The length of the CDR3 is 13 residues. The CDR3 region has the DNA TGTGCCAGCAGTTTGGTAAGGGTTTCTGGCTACACCTTC. Residues: CASSLVRVSGYTF.

This clonotype was picked up many times. This chain connects TRBV27 to TRBJ1-6, with a possible D match to TRBD1 (5 bases). V lost 0 bases to trimming and J lost 10 bases, with 13 bases between them. Germline V gene sequence: CDR1 MNHEY, CDR2 SMNVEV (reference sequence). CDR3 length: 15 residues. CDR3 protein: CASSLSPTVGSPLHF. As DNA, the CDR3 is TGTGCCAGCAGTTTATCGCCGACAGTAGGGTCACCCCTCCACTTT.

Many counts were recorded for this clonotype. The chain has TRBV28 and TRBJ1-1; D not resolved. The CDR3 consists of 11 residues. The ends were cut back, 4 bases at V and 7 bases at J, with 7 bases in the middle. The V gene's germline CDR1 is MDHEN and CDR2 SYDVKM. CDR3 nucleotides: TGTGCCAGCAGTTCCACCGTTGAAGCTTTCTTT. Translated, it gives CASSSTVEAFF.

The chain has TRBV5-6 and TRBJ2-2; 7 nucleotides match TRBD1. CDR1 is SGHDT, CDR2 YYEEEE, per germline. The CDR3 spans 17 residues. Unmatched junction bases numbered 10, after V lost 1 base and J lost 4 bases. CDR3 loop: CASSLYRGGWGTGELFF. CDR3 nucleotide sequence: TGTGCCAGCAGCTTGTACAGGGGCGGTTGGGGCACCGGGGAGCTGTTTTTT.

This clonotype was observed at least ten times. The CDR3: CASVAGREYTGELFF. In DNA, the CDR3 is TGTGCCAGCGTGGCCGGGCGGGAGTACACCGGGGAGCTGTTTTTT. V usage is TRBV2 and J usage is TRBJ2-2; TRBD2 agrees at 7 bases. Trimming removed 8 bases from V and 3 bases from J; junction bases left unmatched: 9. This CDR3 spans 15 amino acids. CDR1 and CDR2 from the germline V gene are SNHLY and FYNNEI.

The chain uses TRBV30 and TRBJ1-6, with no clear D. The germline CDR1 and CDR2 sequences are GTSNPN and SVGIG (reference sequence). The CDR3 runs to 14 residues. The germline V and J ends were trimmed by 1 base and 4 bases, with 8 bases remaining between them. CDR3 loop: CAWSGRRYNSPLHF. The CDR3 region has the DNA TGTGCCTGGAGTGGACGGCGGTATAATTCACCCCTCCACTTT.

V gene TRBV12-3 or TRBV12-4 combines with J gene TRBJ2-1; D unresolved. The V and J ends lost 2 bases and 3 bases respectively, with 20 bases between them. The CDR3 has 18 residues. In DNA form, the CDR3 reads TGTGCCAGCAGTTTAAAGCGTACCCCTTTGGCTAACTACAATGAGCAGTTCTTC. Protein product: CASSLKRTPLANYNEQFF.